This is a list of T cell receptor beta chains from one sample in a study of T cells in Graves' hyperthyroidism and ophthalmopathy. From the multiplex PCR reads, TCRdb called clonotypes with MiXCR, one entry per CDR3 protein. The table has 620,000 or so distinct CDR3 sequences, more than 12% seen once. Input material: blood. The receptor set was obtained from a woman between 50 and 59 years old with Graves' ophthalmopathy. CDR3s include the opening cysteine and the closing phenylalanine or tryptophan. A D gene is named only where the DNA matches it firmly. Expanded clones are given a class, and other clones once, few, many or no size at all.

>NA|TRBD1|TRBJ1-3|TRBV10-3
TGTGCCATCGGTGGGACAGGGGAATCTGGAAACACCATATATTTT
CAIGGTGESGNTIYF
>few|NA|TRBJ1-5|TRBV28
TGTGCCAGCAGGAGCAGGGGTCTGGGAATTAGTCAGCCCCAGCATTTT
CASRSRGLGISQPQHF
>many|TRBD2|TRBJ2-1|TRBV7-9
TGTGCCAGCAGCGATAGCGGGAGGACGAGACACAATGAGCAGTTCTTC
CASSDSGRTRHNEQFF
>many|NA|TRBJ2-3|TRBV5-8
TGTGCCAGCAGGGAAGGGAAGCGGCGCAGCACAGATACGCAGTATTTT
CASREGKRRSTDTQYF
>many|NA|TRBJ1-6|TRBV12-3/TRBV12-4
TGTGCCAGCAGTCCGAATGAATGGAATTCACCCCTCCACTTT
CASSPNEWNSPLHF
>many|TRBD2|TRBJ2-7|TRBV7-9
TGTGCCAGCAGCCAGCTAGCGGGAGCTACAGACGAGCAGTACTTC
CASSQLAGATDEQYF
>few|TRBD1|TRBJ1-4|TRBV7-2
TGTGCCAGCAGCCCCGTTCGTCCACCCGGGACAGGGGGCGGTTTGACTAATGAAAAACTGTTTTTT
CASSPVRPPGTGGGLTNEKLFF
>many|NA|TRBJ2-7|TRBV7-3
TGTGCCAGCAGCCCTTCAGGACAGCCCTCCTACGAGCAGTACTTC
CASSPSGQPSYEQYF
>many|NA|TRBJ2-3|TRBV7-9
TGTGCCAGCAGCTACACAACCTCTGTGAATACGCAGTATTTT
CASSYTTSVNTQYF
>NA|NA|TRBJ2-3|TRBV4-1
TGCGCCAGCAGCCAAGACTCTGGATTGCAGTATTTT
CASSQDSGLQYF
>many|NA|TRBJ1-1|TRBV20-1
TGCAGTGCTAGAGACCCCGGGACGGCGAACACTGAAGCTTTCTTT
CSARDPGTANTEAFF
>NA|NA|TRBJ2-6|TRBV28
TGTGCCAGCAGGCGCCTCCAGGGCTATGGGGCCAACGTCCTGACTTTC
CASRRLQGYGANVLTF
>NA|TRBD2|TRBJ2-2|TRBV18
TGTGCCAGCTCACCATCTGGACTAGCGGCCGCCGGGGAGCTGTTTTTT
CASSPSGLAAAGELFF
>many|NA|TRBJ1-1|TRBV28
TGTGCCAGCAGTTTAATTCCCGGGACCGGGAACACTGAAGCTTTCTTT
CASSLIPGTGNTEAFF
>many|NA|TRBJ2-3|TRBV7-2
TGTGCCAGCAGCTTATTTTCAGCGGGCCGCACAGATACGCAGTATTTT
CASSLFSAGRTDTQYF
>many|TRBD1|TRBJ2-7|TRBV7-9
TGTGCCAGCAGCCTTCGCAGGGGGCTGGAGACCTACGAGCAGTACTTC
CASSLRRGLETYEQYF
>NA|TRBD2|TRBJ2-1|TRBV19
TGTGCCAGTACCTCCGGACTAGTTGGAAACAATGAGCAGTTCTTC
CASTSGLVGNNEQFF
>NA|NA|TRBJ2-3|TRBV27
TGTGCCGGCAGTAGACCGGGAACCACAGATACGCAGTATTTT
CAGSRPGTTDTQYF
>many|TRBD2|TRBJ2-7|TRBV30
TGTGCCTGGAGTGAAGAAGCGGGAGGTTTGTACGAGCAGTACTTC
CAWSEEAGGLYEQYF
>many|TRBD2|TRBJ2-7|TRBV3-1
TGTGCCAGCAGCCAAGGCCCCAGCGGGAGGCCCTACGAGCAGTACTTC
CASSQGPSGRPYEQYF
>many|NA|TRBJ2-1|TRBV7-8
TGTGCCAGCAGCTTAGTCCCTATAGACAATGAGCAGTTCTTC
CASSLVPIDNEQFF
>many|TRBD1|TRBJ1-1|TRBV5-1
TGCGCCAGCAGCTTGGTGGGACAGGAAAAGAACACTGAAGCTTTCTTT
CASSLVGQEKNTEAFF
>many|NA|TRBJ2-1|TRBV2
TGTGCCAGCAGTGACCGGGAGTCCTACAATGAGCAGTTCTTC
CASSDRESYNEQFF
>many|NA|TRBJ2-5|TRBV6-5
TGTGCCAGCAGTTACAGGGCTAGCGGAAGGGGGGAGACCCAGTACTTC
CASSYRASGRGETQYF